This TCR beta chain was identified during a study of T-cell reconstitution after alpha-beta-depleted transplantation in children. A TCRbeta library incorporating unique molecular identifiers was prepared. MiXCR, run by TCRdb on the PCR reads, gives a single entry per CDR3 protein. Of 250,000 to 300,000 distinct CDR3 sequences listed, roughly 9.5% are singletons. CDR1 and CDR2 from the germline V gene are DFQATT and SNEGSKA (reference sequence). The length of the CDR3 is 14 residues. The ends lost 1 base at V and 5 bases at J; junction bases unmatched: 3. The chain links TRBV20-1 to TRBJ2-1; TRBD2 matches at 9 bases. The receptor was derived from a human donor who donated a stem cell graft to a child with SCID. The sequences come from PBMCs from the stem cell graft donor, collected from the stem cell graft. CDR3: CSARGLAGDNEQFF. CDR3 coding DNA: TGCAGTGCTAGAGGGTTAGCGGGGGACAATGAGCAGTTCTTC.